What follows is one TCR beta chain and its context. The protocol was immunoSEQ multiplex PCR, while the TCRdb copy is restricted to in-frame clones and leaves out a portion. The data show about 660,000 clones, about 90% seen once. These data are taken from a study of shared T cell receptors in the human thymus. The CDR3 sequence is 16 residues long. Looked up from germline, CDR1 is MNHNY and CDR2 is SVGAGI (reference sequence). The V and J ends lost 2 bases and 3 bases, in that order; junction bases with no gene match: 5. These same records also appear under a second study, on human thymus T cells. That paper notes: Use of V and J genes seemed skewed within the thymic and blood repertoires. Thymic TCR repertoires of unrelated people reportedly overlapped highly.

The source of this sequence is a boy under two years old with a congenital heart defect. The sample was thymocytes. The chain carries TRBV6-6 and TRBJ2-1; 9 bases fit TRBD2. CDR3 loop: CASSYLLAGNYNEQFF. In DNA form, the CDR3 reads TGTGCCAGCAGTTACCTCCTAGCGGGGAACTACAATGAGCAGTTCTTC.